A single sample gave rise to the 21 T cell receptor beta chains below, sequenced in a study of CD8+ T cells in alopecia areata. Reverse transcribed after extraction, RNA yielded cDNA as the sequencing template. Data came from immunoSEQ multiplex PCR; TCRdb stores just in-frame clones and leaves some out. This table has about 260,000 clones, 45% to 70% appearing once. Regarding treatment: oral pan-JAK inhibitor, 5-10 mg twice daily. The sample consisted of CD4+ T cells sorted from blood, taken at roughly week 53, from a patient treated with tofacitinib. The receptors originated from a human donor with alopecia areata.

The rearrangement uses TRBV5-6 and TRBJ1-1, with a possible D match to TRBD1 (6 bases). The germline gives CDR1 SGHDT, CDR2 YYEEEE. The CDR3 totals 16 residues. Trimming took 2 bases from V and 1 from J, leaving 15 bases between them. The CDR3: CASSLTGLDRNTEAFF. In DNA form, the CDR3 reads TGTGCCAGCAGCTTAACAGGGTTGGATAGGAACACTGAAGCTTTCTTT.

The chain is built from TRBV11-2 and TRBJ2-7; tentative D call: TRBD2 (5 bases). Trimming removed 0 bases at V and 6 bases at J, with 9 bases between. The CDR3 loop spans 13 amino acids. Per the germline V gene, CDR1 is SGHAT and CDR2 is FQNNGV. The CDR3 DNA is TGTGCCAGCAGCTTAGAACGGGGTCTCGAGCAGTACTTC. This codes for CASSLERGLEQYF.

The chain recombines TRBV11-2 with TRBJ2-7; D remains unclear. Trimming removed 2 bases at V and 0 bases at J, with 17 bases between. CDR1 is SGHAT and CDR2 is FQNNGV in the germline V gene. This CDR3 contains 17 residues. This CDR3 is CASSLIGRKTHSYEQYF. The CDR3 nucleotides read TGTGCCAGCAGCTTAATCGGCAGGAAAACCCACTCCTACGAGCAGTACTTC.

This clone has only one observation. The chain combines TRBV2 with TRBJ1-5, with TRBD1 matching 12 bases. In germline, CDR1 is SNHLY, CDR2 FYNNEI. The CDR3 extends over 15 amino acids. V gave up 5 bases and J gave up 7 bases; unmatched junction bases: 6. CDR3 coding DNA: TGTGCCAGCAGTTGGGACAGGGGGCAGGAACAGCCCCAGCATTTT. Its protein is CASSWDRGQEQPQHF.

This clone was picked up a small number of times. CDR3: CASTRAGLGEQYF. The CDR3 nucleotides are TGTGCCAGCACCCGGGCCGGGTTGGGCGAGCAGTACTTC. This chain connects TRBV5-4 to TRBJ2-7; D gene uncertain. Between the trimmed V and J ends, which lost 6 bases and 6 bases, there was a span of 16 bases. The CDR3 covers 13 residues. Germline V CDR1 and CDR2: SGHNT, YYREEE (reference sequence).

J is TRBJ2-1 and V is TRBV5-1; a possible D gene is TRBD2 (5 bases). CDR3 length: 14 residues. CDR1 is SGHRS and CDR2 is YFSETQ in the germline V gene. The V end was cut by 5 bases, the J end by 9 bases, with 18 bases between. The CDR3 spells CASSSGINLGEQFF. The DNA for the CDR3 is TGCGCCAGCAGTTCGGGAATCAACTTGGGTGAGCAGTTCTTC. Based on the CDR3 plus reference TRBV5-1 and TRBJ2-1, the full variable domain is KAGVTQTPRYLIKTRGQQVTLSCSPISGHRSVSWYQQTPGQGLQFLFEYFSETQRNKGNFPGRFSGRQFSNSRSEMNVSTLELGDSALYLCASSSGINLGEQFFGPGTRLTVL.

The sample holds one count of this clone. This chain links TRBV7-8 with TRBJ1-2, with a tentative D call TRBD1 (5 bases). V was trimmed by 0 bases and J by 8 bases, leaving 16 bases between them. CDR1 SGHVS and CDR2 FQNEAQ come from the germline V gene. The CDR3 is 15 amino acids. In DNA, the CDR3 is TGTGCCAGCAGCTTAGCGCTGGGCAGGGTGTCGGGCTACACCTTC. This sequence encodes CASSLALGRVSGYTF. The entire variable domain, with the rest obtained from reference TRBV7-8 and TRBJ1-2, is as follows: GAGVSQSPRYKVAKRGQDVALRCDPISGHVSLFWYQQALGQGPEFLTYFQNEAQLDKSGLPSDRFFAERPEGSVSTLKIQRTQQEDSAVYLCASSLALGRVSGYTFGSGTRLTVV.

The J gene is TRBJ1-2, the V gene TRBV9; 8 bases match TRBD1. The CDR3 is 14 residues long. The V segment lost 3 bases and the J segment 5 bases; nucleotides outside the gene matches: 6. The germline gives CDR1 SGDLS, CDR2 YYNGEE. The CDR3 nucleotides are TGTGCCAGCAGCGAGCACAGGGGGAGGTATGGCTACACCTTC. Translating gives CASSEHRGRYGYTF.

This chain joins TRBV14 and TRBJ2-5; 12 bases are shared with TRBD2. Looked up from germline, CDR1 is SGHDN and CDR2 is FVKESK. V lost 4 bases, J lost 5 bases, and 8 bases stayed unmatched. The CDR3 extends over 16 amino acids. In DNA form, the CDR3 reads TGTGCCAGCAGCCGACCCACTAGCGGGGGGATGGAGACCCAGTACTTC. Encoded protein: CASSRPTSGGMETQYF. Full variable domain (missing parts from reference TRBV14 and TRBJ2-5): EAGVTQFPSHSVIEKGQTVTLRCDPISGHDNLYWYRRVMGKEIKFLLHFVKESKQDESGMPNNRFLAERTGGTYSTLKVQPAELEDSGVYFCASSRPTSGGMETQYFGPGTRLLVL.

The V gene is TRBV29-1, the J gene TRBJ1-1; D unresolved. Germline V lookup: CDR1 SQVTM, CDR2 ANQGSEA. The CDR3 covers 13 residues. Trimming removed 1 base at V and 4 bases at J, with 10 bases between. CDR3 DNA: TGCAGCGTTGAAGGAGTCCTTGCCACTGAAGCTTTCTTT. This encodes CSVEGVLATEAFF.

In its sample, this clone was seen a few times. The chain carries TRBV21-1 and TRBJ1-1; TRBD1 is the table's D call, not checked against the DNA. TRBV21-1 counts as a pseudogene. CDR3 size: 15 residues. This CDR3 is CASSPPRDNNTEAFF. Here the CDR3 DNA reads TGTGCCAGCAGCCCCCCACGGGACAACAACACTGAAGCTTTCTTT.

The rearrangement uses TRBV4-2 and TRBJ2-7, with TRBD1 identical over 11 bases. Germline lookup yields CDR1 LGHNA and CDR2 YNFKEQ. With 2 bases clipped from V and 5 bases from J, the junction kept 5 bases outside the gene matches. This CDR3 is 15 amino acids long. CDR3 sequence reads: CASSQTGTGGNEQYF. The CDR3 DNA reads as TGTGCCAGCAGCCAAACCGGGACAGGGGGTAACGAGCAGTACTTC.

The genes are TRBV10-3 and TRBJ2-1; D unresolved. The CDR3 has 14 residues. Germline V gene lookup returns CDR1 ENHRY and CDR2 SYGVKD. V lost 2 bases to trimming and J lost 5 bases, with 10 bases between them. The CDR3 reads CAISEEVWDNEQFF. In nucleotides, the CDR3 is TGTGCCATCAGTGAGGAGGTATGGGACAATGAGCAGTTCTTC.

The chain employs TRBV27 and TRBJ1-6; 9 bases align to TRBD1. This CDR3 region has 13 residues. V was clipped by 8 bases and J by 9 bases; unmatched bases: 5. The germline gives CDR1 MNHEY, CDR2 SMNVEV (reference sequence). CDR3 protein: CASQDRGRSPLHF. In DNA form, the CDR3 reads TGTGCCAGCCAGGACAGGGGACGTTCACCCCTCCACTTT.

The chain has TRBV5-1 and TRBJ2-4; D gene uncertain. Trimming stripped 4 bases from V and 6 bases from J, with 17 bases between. This CDR3 is 15 amino acids long. Germline CDR1 and CDR2: SGHRS and YFSETQ. This CDR3 is CASSPGSTQANIQYF. CDR3 sequence (DNA): TGCGCCAGCAGCCCTGGCTCTACCCAGGCAAACATTCAGTACTTC. The complete variable domain, with remaining parts taken from reference TRBV5-1 and TRBJ2-4, reads KAGVTQTPRYLIKTRGQQVTLSCSPISGHRSVSWYQQTPGQGLQFLFEYFSETQRNKGNFPGRFSGRQFSNSRSEMNVSTLELGDSALYLCASSPGSTQANIQYFGAGTRLSVL.

Points on this clone: The same CDR3 arises from other DNA sequences in this sample as well. V and J are TRBV30 and TRBJ1-6; D is ambiguous. V shed 2 bases and J shed 7 bases, with 6 bases lying between them. Germline loops: CDR1 GTSNPN, CDR2 SVGIG (reference sequence). The CDR3 totals 12 residues. Here the CDR3 DNA reads TGTGCCTGGAGTCCCAGCAATTCACCCCTCCACTTT. Its translation: CAWSPSNSPLHF.

The chain joins TRBV6-5 to TRBJ2-3; 10 positions agree with TRBD2. CDR1 is MNHEY and CDR2 is SVGAGI in the germline V gene. The CDR3 covers 15 residues. Trimming removed 3 bases from V and 1 base from J; junction bases left unmatched: 1. CDR3 bases: TGTGCCAGCAGTTATGGGACTAGCGGCACAGATACGCAGTATTTT. As protein: CASSYGTSGTDTQYF.

The chain carries TRBV9 and TRBJ2-7; D could derive from TRBD1 or TRBD2 (5 bases each). The V end was cut by 1 base, the J end by 3 bases, with 11 bases between. The germline gives CDR1 SGDLS, CDR2 YYNGEE. The CDR3 has 14 amino acids. In DNA form, the CDR3 reads TGTGCCAGCAGCGTAAGGGACGCGGGCTACGAGCAGTACTTC. Amino acids: CASSVRDAGYEQYF.

V and J are TRBV7-9 and TRBJ2-2; D is tentatively TRBD1 or TRBD2 (5 bases each). The CDR3 has 14 residues. V gave up 4 bases and J gave up 7 bases, with 13 bases separating them. Germline lookup yields CDR1 SEHNR and CDR2 FQNEAQ (reference sequence). In DNA, the CDR3 is TGTGCCAGCAGCTCCGGGACGTGGGACGGGGAGCTGTTTTTT. This sequence encodes CASSSGTWDGELFF.

This clone was seen more than once but under ten times. The chain combines TRBV9 with TRBJ1-1; 7 bases match TRBD1. The junction had 11 bases not matched to a gene; V was cut back by 4 bases and J by 2 bases. The CDR3 consists of 16 residues. Germline V lookup: CDR1 SGDLS, CDR2 YYNGEE. CDR3: CASSISPGTVNTEAFF. CDR3 sequence (DNA): TGTGCCAGCAGCATTTCCCCAGGGACAGTCAACACTGAAGCTTTCTTT.

This chain connects TRBV30 to TRBJ2-7; TRBD2 agrees at 7 bases. The CDR3 is 13 residues long. CDR1 and CDR2 (germline): GTSNPN, SVGIG (reference sequence). J was trimmed by 0 bases and V by 4 bases; bases with no gene match: 3. As DNA, the CDR3 is TGTGCCTGGACCCCGGGGGGCTCCTACGAGCAGTACTTC. Protein sequence: CAWTPGGSYEQYF. The full variable domain, with the rest looked up from reference TRBV30 and TRBJ2-7, is SQTIHQWPATLVQPVGSPLSLECTVEGTSNPNLYWYRQAAGRGLQLLFYSVGIGQISSEVPQNLSASRPQDRQFILSSKKLLLSDSGFYLCAWTPGGSYEQYFGPGTRLTVT.